This T cell receptor beta chain emerged from a study of cytomegalovirus exposure and HLA in healthy donors. The PCR employed 60 Vbeta primers together with 13 Jbeta primers. The data were produced by immunoSEQ multiplex PCR, yet TCRdb's version contains in-frame clones alone and is incomplete. The table includes 130,000 or so clones, nearly 90% detected once. The CDR3 totals 16 residues. Germline-derived CDR1 and CDR2 are SGHRS and YFSETQ. After removal of 2 bases from V and 6 bases from J, the junction contained 6 bases not matched to a gene. This receptor was obtained from a woman aged 40 to 50 in good health and CMV-seronegative. The V call is TRBV5-1, the J call TRBJ2-3; 13 positions agree with TRBD2. The sample consisted of PBMCs. CDR3 sequence: CASSFGLAGDFDTQYF. The CDR3 DNA is TGCGCCAGCAGCTTCGGACTAGCGGGAGATTTTGATACGCAGTATTTT.